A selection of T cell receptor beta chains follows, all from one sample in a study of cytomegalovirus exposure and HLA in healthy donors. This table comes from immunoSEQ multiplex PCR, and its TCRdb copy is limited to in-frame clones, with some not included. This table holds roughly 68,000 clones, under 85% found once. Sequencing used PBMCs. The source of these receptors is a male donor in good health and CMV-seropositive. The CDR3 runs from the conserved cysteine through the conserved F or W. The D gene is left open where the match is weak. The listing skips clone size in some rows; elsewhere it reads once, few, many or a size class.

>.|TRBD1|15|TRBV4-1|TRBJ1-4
TGCGCCAGCAGCCCTGGACAGGGGGCAACAGAAAAACTGTTTTTT
CASSPGQGATEKLFF
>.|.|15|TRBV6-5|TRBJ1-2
TGTGCCAGCAGTTACTCTACGGGGGGTAACTATGGCTACACCTTC
CASSYSTGGNYGYTF
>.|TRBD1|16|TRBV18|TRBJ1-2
TGTGCCAGCTCACGTCAAAGGGACAGAGCTAACTATGGCTACACCTTC
CASSRQRDRANYGYTF
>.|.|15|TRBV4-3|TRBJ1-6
TGCGCCAGCAGCCACGTAGACACCTATAATTCACCCCTCCACTTT
CASSHVDTYNSPLHF
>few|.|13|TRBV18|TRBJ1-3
TGTGCCAGCTCAGCCAGCTCTGGAAACACCATATATTTT
CASSASSGNTIYF
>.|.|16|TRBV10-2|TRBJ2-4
TGCGCCAGCAGTGAAGGGGGACTACTAGCCAAAAACATTCAGTACTTC
CASSEGGLLAKNIQYF
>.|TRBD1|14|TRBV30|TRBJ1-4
TGTGCCTGGGGACAGGGCGCAACTAATGAAAAACTGTTTTTT
CAWGQGATNEKLFF
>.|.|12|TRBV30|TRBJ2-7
TGTGCCTGGAGTGACAGGGCTTACGAGCAGTACTTC
CAWSDRAYEQYF
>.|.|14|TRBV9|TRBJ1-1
TGTGCCAGCAGCGTAGACAGGAATCTGCCTGAAGCTTTCTTT
CASSVDRNLPEAFF
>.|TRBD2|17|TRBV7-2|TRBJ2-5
TGTGCCAGCAGCTATAGCGGGGGCGGCCTTGCCCAAGAGACCCAGTACTTC
CASSYSGGGLAQETQYF
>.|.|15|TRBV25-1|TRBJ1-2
TGTGCCAGCAGCCCTAGACAGCAGACTAACTATGGCTACACCTTC
CASSPRQQTNYGYTF
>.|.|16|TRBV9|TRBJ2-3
TGTGCCAGCAGCGTAGGTAGTAGCGCGGGCACAGATACGCAGTATTTT
CASSVGSSAGTDTQYF
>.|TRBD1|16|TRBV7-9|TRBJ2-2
TGTGCCAGCAGCCCCTCCGGGACAGGGAACACCGGGGAGCTGTTTTTT
CASSPSGTGNTGELFF
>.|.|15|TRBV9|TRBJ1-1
TGTGCCAGCAGCGTAGTATCTGGACAAACTACTGAAGCTTTCTTT
CASSVVSGQTTEAFF
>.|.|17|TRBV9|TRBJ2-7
TGTGCCAGCAGCGCCTCTATGGAGGGATGGTCAGGCTACGAGCAGTACTTC
CASSASMEGWSGYEQYF
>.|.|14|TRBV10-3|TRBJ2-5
TGTGCCATCAGCCCCAGGGCTGAAGAAGAGACCCAGTACTTC
CAISPRAEEETQYF
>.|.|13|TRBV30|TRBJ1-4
TGTGCCTGGAGTGGGTGGAGGACGGAAAAACTGTTTTTT
CAWSGWRTEKLFF
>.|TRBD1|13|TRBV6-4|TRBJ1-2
TGTGCCAGCAGTGAACAGGGGAACTATGGCTACACCTTC
CASSEQGNYGYTF
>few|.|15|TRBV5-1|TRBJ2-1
TGCGCCAGCAGCCAGGGTGCGGGGCGGTACAATGAGCAGTTCTTC
CASSQGAGRYNEQFF
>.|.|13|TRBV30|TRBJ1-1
TGTGCCTGGACGGGGGGCAGGAACACTGAAGCTTTCTTT
CAWTGGRNTEAFF
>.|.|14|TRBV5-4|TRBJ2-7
TGTGCCAGCAGCTCTGGACTCGATGCCTACGAGCAGTACTTC
CASSSGLDAYEQYF
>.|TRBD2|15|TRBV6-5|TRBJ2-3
TGTGCCAGCAGTTACTCTACTAGCGGGCGAGATACGCAGTATTTT
CASSYSTSGRDTQYF
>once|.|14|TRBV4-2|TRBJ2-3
TGTGCCAGCAGCCAAGATTACGCGGGAGATACGCAGTATTTT
CASSQDYAGDTQYF
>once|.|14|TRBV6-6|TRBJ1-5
TGTGCCAGCAGTTACACGTCAGGCAATCAGCCCCAGCATTTT
CASSYTSGNQPQHF
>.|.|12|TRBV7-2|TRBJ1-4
TGTGCCAGCAGCCCTCGAGGGGAAAAACTGTTTTTT
CASSPRGEKLFF
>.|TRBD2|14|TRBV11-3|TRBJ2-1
TGTGCCAGCAGGCAGAGCGGGGGCAACAATGAGCAGTTCTTC
CASRQSGGNNEQFF
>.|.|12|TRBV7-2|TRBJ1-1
TGTGCAGAACGGGGAGCGAACACTGAAGCTTTCTTT
CAERGANTEAFF
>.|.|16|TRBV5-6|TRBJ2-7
TGTGCCAGCAGCTTGGAGGGGCCCTCCGGAACCTACGAGCAGTACTTC
CASSLEGPSGTYEQYF
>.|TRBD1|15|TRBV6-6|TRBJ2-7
TGTGCCAGCAGTTACCCCCAGACAGGGATCCACGAGCAGTACTTC
CASSYPQTGIHEQYF
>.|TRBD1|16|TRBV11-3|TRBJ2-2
TGTGCCAGCAGCCGACAGGGGACCTCGAACACCGGGGAGCTGTTTTTT
CASSRQGTSNTGELFF
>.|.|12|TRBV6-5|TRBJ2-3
TGTGCCAGCAGTTTGGGGAGGGATACGCAGTATTTT
CASSLGRDTQYF
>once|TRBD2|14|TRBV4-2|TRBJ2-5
TGTGCCAGCAGCCCCTGGGGGGGCCAAGAGACCCAGTACTTC
CASSPWGGQETQYF
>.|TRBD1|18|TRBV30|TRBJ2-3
TGTGCCTGGGAAGATACAATGCAGGGGGCCATTAGCACAGATACGCAGTATTTT
CAWEDTMQGAISTDTQYF
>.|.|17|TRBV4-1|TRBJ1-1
TGCGCCAGCAGCCAAGATCGAAGGGGCAGCATGAACACTGAAGCTTTCTTT
CASSQDRRGSMNTEAFF
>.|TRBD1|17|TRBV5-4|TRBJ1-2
TGTGCCAGCAGCAATCATCCCGGACAGGGCCTTAACTATGGCTACACCTTC
CASSNHPGQGLNYGYTF
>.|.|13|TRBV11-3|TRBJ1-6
TGTGCCAGCAGCTTAGGGGGGCACGCACCCCTCCACTTT
CASSLGGHAPLHF
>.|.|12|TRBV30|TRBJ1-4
TGTGCCTGGGGTCGGGGTGAGGGAGGCCTGTTTTTT
CAWGRGEGGLFF
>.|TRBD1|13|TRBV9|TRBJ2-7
TGTGCCAGCAGCCACGGACAGGGATACGAGCAGTACTTC
CASSHGQGYEQYF
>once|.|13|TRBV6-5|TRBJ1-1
TGTGCCAGCAGCCGACGACAGAACACTGAAGCTTTCTTT
CASSRRQNTEAFF
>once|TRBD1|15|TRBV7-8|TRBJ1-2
TGTGCCAGCAGGGCATTCAGGGGGACTAACTATGGCTACACCTTC
CASRAFRGTNYGYTF
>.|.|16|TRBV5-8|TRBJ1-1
TGTGCCAGCAGCTTGGAGGCAGGAAGTAGGAACACTGAAGCTTTCTTT
CASSLEAGSRNTEAFF
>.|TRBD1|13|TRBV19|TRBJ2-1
TGTGCCAGTAGTCTACAGGGGGTCAATGAGCAGTTCTTC
CASSLQGVNEQFF
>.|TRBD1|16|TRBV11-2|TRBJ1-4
TGTGCCAGCGGAGCGATCTACAGGGGGCTCAATGAAAAACTGTTTTTT
CASGAIYRGLNEKLFF
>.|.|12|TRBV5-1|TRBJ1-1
TGCGCCAGCAGCGCCGACACGGTTGAAGCTTTCTTT
CASSADTVEAFF